The entry that follows covers one T cell receptor beta chain sequence. Its specificity is not known. The source of the sample is a study of blood T cells in healthy people across ages. The second PCR ran about 7 to 12 cycles with a sample-barcoded 5' primer and J-beta primers. TCRdb re-derived calls from the 5' RACE reads in MiXCR, one entry per CDR3 protein. The sample lists 1.8 million or so distinct CDR3 sequences, about 39% occurring once. There are 18 residues in the CDR3. V was pared by 1 base and J by 3 bases, with 22 bases between. Germline CDR1 and CDR2: SGHRS and YFSETQ. The study, taken as a whole, reports: Naive T cell percentage showed a strong correlation with the diversity of TCR beta.

This receptor was taken from a human donor in good health. Input material: blood. The gene calls are TRBV5-1 and TRBJ1-1; D may be TRBD1 (6 bases). The CDR3: CASSLTSGRGPLDTEAFF. The CDR3 DNA reads as TGCGCCAGCAGCTTGACCTCGGGCCGGGGGCCTTTGGACACTGAAGCTTTCTTT.